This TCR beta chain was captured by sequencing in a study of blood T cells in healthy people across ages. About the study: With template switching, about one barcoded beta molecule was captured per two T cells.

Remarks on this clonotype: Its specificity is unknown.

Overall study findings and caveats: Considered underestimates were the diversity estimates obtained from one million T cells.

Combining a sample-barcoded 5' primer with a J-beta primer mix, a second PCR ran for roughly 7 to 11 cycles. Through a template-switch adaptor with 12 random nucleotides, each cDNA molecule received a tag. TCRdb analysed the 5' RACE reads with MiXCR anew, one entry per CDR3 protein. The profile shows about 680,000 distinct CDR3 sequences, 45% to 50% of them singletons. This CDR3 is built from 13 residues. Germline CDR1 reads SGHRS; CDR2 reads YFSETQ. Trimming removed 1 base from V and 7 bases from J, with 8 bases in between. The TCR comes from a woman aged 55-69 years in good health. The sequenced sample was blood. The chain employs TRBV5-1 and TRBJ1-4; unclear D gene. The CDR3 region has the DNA TGCGCCAGCAGCTTGATGTGGGGTGAAAAACTGTTTTTT. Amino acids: CASSLMWGEKLFF.